This T cell receptor beta chain originates from a study of cytomegalovirus exposure and HLA in healthy donors. Overall study: Around 80 million unique TCR sequences came from HLA-typed donors in an early release. General study findings and limits: In a later analysis, a missense DCLRE1C variant was linked to TCR beta V- and J-gene trimming.

These donors counted as nominally healthy when sampled, but unrecorded immune exposures were likely. On this clone itself: No antigen is known for it.

V shed 2 bases and J 0 bases; nucleotides not matched to a gene: 1. Per germline, CDR1 SGHDT and CDR2 YYEEEE. This CDR3 has 14 amino acids. PCR amplification relied on 60 Vbeta primers (plus 13 Jbeta primers). TCRdb's table, derived via immunoSEQ multiplex PCR, lists solely in-frame clones and lacks some. The sample consists of 95,000 to 150,000 clones, roughly 80% of them appearing once. This sequence originates from a man aged 25-40 years in good health and CMV-seronegative. The chain uses TRBV5-6 and TRBJ2-5, with 7 positions matching TRBD1. Sequenced input: PBMCs. The CDR3 DNA is TGTGCCAGCAGCTTTGACAGGGACCAAGAGACCCAGTACTTC. It translates to CASSFDRDQETQYF.